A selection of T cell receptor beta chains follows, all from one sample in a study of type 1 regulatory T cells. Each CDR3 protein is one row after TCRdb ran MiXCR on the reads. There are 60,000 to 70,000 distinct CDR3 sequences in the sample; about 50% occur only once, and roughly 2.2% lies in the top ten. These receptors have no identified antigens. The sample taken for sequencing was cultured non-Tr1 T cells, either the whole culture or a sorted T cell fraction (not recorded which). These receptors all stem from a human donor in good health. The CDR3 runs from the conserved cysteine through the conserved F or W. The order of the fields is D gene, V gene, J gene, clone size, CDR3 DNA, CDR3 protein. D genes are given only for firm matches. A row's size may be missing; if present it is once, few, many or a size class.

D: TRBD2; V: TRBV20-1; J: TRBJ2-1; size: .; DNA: TGCAGTGCTAGGAGGTTAGCGGGGGCGAATGAGCAGTTCTTC; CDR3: CSARRLAGANEQFF
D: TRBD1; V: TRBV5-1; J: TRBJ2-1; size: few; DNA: TGCGCCAGCAGCCGGGACAGGGCTGCGGATGAGCAGTTCTTC; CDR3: CASSRDRAADEQFF
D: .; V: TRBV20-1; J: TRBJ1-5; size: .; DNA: TGCAGTGCTAGAGATTTGCAGGCTAATCAGCCCCAGCATTTT; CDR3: CSARDLQANQPQHF
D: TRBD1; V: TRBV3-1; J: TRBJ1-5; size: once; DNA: TGTGCCAGCAGCCAAGATATCGGGGGGACAGAGCCCCAGCATTTT; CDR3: CASSQDIGGTEPQHF
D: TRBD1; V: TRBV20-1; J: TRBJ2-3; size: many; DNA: TGCAGTGCAATTTGGCAGGGGGTAGATACGCAGTATTTT; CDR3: CSAIWQGVDTQYF
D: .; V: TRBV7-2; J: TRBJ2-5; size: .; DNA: TGTGCCAGCAGCTTAGCGGGTTCCTCAGAGACCCAGTACTTC; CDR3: CASSLAGSSETQYF
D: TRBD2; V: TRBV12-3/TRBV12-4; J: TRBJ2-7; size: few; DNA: TGTGCCAGCAGCCCTTATAGCGGGGAGCAGTACTTC; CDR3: CASSPYSGEQYF
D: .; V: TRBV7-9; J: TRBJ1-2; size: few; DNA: TGTGCCAGCAGCACCCGCGGGGGCGCAGGAGGCTACACCTTC; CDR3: CASSTRGGAGGYTF
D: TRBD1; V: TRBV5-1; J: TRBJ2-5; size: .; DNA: TGCGCCAGCAGGGAAGGACAGGTTCGCGAGACCCAGTACTTC; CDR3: CASREGQVRETQYF
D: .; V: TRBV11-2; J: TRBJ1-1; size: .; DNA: TGTGCCAGCAGCTTTGGGACTGCGGAAGCGGTCTTT; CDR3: CASSFGTAEAVF
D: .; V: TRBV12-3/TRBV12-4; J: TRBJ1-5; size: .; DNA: TGTGCCAGCAGTTTTTTTAACGGGGCCCGCAATCAGCCCCAGCATTTT; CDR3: CASSFFNGARNQPQHF
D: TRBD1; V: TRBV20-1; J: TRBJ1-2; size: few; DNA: TGCAGTGCTCCACAGGGGGCTTATGGCTACACCTTC; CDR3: CSAPQGAYGYTF
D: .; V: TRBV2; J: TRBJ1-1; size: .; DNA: TGTGCCAGCGTTGTTAGAACTGAAGCTTTCTTT; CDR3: CASVVRTEAFF
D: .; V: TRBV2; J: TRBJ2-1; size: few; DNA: TGTGCCAGCAGTCTCCGGTACAATGAGCAGTTCTTC; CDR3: CASSLRYNEQFF
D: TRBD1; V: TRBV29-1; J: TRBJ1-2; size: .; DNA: TGCAGCGTCGACGGGGACAGGGTGGGCTACACCTTC; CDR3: CSVDGDRVGYTF
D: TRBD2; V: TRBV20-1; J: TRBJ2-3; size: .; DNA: TGCAGTGCGCCGCGGACTAGCGGACGGCTAGATACGCAGTATTTT; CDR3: CSAPRTSGRLDTQYF
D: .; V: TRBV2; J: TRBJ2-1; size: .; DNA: TGTGCCAGCAGTTCCTGGTCCGGGATCGAGCAGTTCTTC; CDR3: CASSSWSGIEQFF
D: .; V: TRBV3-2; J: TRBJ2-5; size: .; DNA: TGTGCCAGCAGCCAAAAAAAGGACAGGGGGCGAGAGACCCAGTACTTC; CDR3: CASSQKKDRGRETQYF
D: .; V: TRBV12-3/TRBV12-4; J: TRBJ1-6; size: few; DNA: TGTGCCAGCACCAGGCAACCCTTGCCCCTCCACTTT; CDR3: CASTRQPLPLHF
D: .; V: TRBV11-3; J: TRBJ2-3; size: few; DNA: TGTGCCAGTCAGACTACAAGCACAGATACGCAGTATTTT; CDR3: CASQTTSTDTQYF
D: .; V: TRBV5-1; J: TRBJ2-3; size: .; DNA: TGCGCCAGCAGCTTGAGGACCCGGGATACGCAGTATTTT; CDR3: CASSLRTRDTQYF
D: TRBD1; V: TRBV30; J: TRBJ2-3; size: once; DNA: TGTGCCTGGGGTACAGGGGCAGATACGCAGTATTTT; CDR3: CAWGTGADTQYF
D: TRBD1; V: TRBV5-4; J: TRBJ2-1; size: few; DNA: TGTGCCAGCAGCTTTCGTCTACGGACAGGTCCGGCGAATGAGCAGTTCTTC; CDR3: CASSFRLRTGPANEQFF
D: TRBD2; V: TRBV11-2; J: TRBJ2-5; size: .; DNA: TGTGCCAGCAGGCGGTCTAGCGGGGGGCAAGAGACCCAGTACTTC; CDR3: CASRRSSGGQETQYF
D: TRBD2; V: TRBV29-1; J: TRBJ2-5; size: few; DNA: TGCAGCGTGGGGACTAGGAGAGAAGAGACCCAGTACTTC; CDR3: CSVGTRREETQYF
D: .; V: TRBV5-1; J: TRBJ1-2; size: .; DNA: TGCGTCAGCAGCTTGGGAGGACGGGATGGCTACACCTTC; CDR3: CVSSLGGRDGYTF
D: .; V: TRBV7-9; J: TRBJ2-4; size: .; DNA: TGTGCCAGCAGCTTAGAGTCCGAGAAGAACATTCAGTACTTC; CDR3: CASSLESEKNIQYF
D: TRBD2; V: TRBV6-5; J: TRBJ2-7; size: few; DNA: TGTGCCAGCAGTTACGACGGGGGGGGCGAGCAGTACTTC; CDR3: CASSYDGGGEQYF
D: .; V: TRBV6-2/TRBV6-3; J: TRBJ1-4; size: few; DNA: TGTGCCAGCAGTCGACGAACCGGGGAAGAAAAACTGTTTTTT; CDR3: CASSRRTGEEKLFF
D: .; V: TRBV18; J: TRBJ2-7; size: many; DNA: TGTGCCAGCTCACCAAGCGGAACCGCCTACGAGCAGTACTTC; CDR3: CASSPSGTAYEQYF
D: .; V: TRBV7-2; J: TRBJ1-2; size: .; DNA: TGTGCCAGCAGCCCTCCGGGACACCTCTATGGCTACACCTTC; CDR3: CASSPPGHLYGYTF
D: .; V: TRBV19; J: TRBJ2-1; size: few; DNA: TGTGCCAGTAGTATACGGGGGTCAGGGAATGAGCAGTTCTTC; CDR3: CASSIRGSGNEQFF
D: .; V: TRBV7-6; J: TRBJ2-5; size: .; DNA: TGTGCCAGCAGCTTAGGAGGGGCCCGCCTACAAGAGACCCAGTACTTC; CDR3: CASSLGGARLQETQYF
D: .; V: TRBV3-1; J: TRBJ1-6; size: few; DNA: TGTGCCAGCAGCCACTTAAATTCACCCCTCCACTTT; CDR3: CASSHLNSPLHF
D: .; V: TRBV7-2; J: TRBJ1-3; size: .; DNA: TGTGCCAGCAGCTTACGGGGGCGGACTGGAAACACCATATATTTT; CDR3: CASSLRGRTGNTIYF
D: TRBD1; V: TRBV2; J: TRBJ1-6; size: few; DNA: TGTGCCACCCTACAGGGGAATAATTCACCCCTCCACTTT; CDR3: CATLQGNNSPLHF
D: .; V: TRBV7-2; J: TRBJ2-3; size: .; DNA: TGTGCCAGCAGCTTAGACAGGGTCACAGATACGCAGTATTTT; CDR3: CASSLDRVTDTQYF
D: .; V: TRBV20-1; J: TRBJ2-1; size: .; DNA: TGCAGTGCTAGAGGTAGTAATGAGCAGTTCTTC; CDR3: CSARGSNEQFF
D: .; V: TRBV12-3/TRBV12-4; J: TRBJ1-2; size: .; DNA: TGTGCCAGCAGTCCGGGTGGGGGCGGGCATGGCTACACCTTC; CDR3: CASSPGGGGHGYTF
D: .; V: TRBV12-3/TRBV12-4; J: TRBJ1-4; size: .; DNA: TGTGCCAGCAGTTCGTCGGGGACCAATGAAAAACTGTTTTTT; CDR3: CASSSSGTNEKLFF
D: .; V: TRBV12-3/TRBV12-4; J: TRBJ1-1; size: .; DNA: TGTGCCAGCAGATCCCGAGGGACGAACACTGAAGCTTTCTTT; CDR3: CASRSRGTNTEAFF
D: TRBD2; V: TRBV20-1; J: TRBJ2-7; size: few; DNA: TGCAGTGCGCCAGGGACTAGCGGGGGCTACGAGCAGTACTTC; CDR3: CSAPGTSGGYEQYF
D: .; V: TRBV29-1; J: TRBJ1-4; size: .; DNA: TGCAGCGATTTCGGGAATCTGGGGGGTGAAAAACTGTTTTTT; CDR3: CSDFGNLGGEKLFF
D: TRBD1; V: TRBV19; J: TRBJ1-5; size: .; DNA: TGTGCCAGTAGTGCAAAGACAGGGCTGGGCAATCAGCCCCAGCATTTT; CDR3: CASSAKTGLGNQPQHF
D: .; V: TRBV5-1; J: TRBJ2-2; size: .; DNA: TGCGCCAGCGGCTTTAGTAGCCCCGGGAACACCGGGGAGCTGTTTTTT; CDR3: CASGFSSPGNTGELFF
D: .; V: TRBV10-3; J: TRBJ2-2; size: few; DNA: TGTGCCATCAGTGAGTCGGGTAACAGGAACACCGGGGAGCTGTTTTTT; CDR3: CAISESGNRNTGELFF
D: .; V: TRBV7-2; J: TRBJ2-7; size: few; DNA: TGTGCCAGCAGCACTAACACGGGCTACGAGCAGTACTTC; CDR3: CASSTNTGYEQYF
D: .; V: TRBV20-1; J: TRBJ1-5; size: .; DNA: TGCAGTGCTAGAGATCGAAGGCGGTATAGCAATCAGCCCCAGCATTTT; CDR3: CSARDRRRYSNQPQHF
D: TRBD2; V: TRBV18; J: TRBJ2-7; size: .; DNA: TGTGCCAGCTCACCAATAGCGGGTAACTCTTACGAGCAGTACTTC; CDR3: CASSPIAGNSYEQYF
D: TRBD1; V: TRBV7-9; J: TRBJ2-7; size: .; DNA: TGTGCCAGCAGCTGGCCGGGACAGGGATCGTACGAGCAGTACTTC; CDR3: CASSWPGQGSYEQYF
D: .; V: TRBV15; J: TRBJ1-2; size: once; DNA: TGTGCCACCAGCAGAACAACCGGGCCTTGGGATGGCTACACCTTC; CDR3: CATSRTTGPWDGYTF
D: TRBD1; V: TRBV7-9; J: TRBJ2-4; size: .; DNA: TGTGCCAGCAGCGGGACAGGGAGCCCGATACAAAACATTCAGTACTTC; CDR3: CASSGTGSPIQNIQYF